This TCR beta chain was identified during a study of identical twins. V lost 7 bases and J 2 bases, leaving 10 bases between the germline ends. From germline, CDR1 is LGHDT and CDR2 YNNKEL (reference sequence). The CDR3 consists of 13 residues. In this sample, this clonotype turned up a few times. What it binds is not known. A universal primer site came from template switching; cDNA carried unique molecular identifiers. TCRdb re-called the 5' RACE reads with MiXCR, one entry per CDR3 protein. The sample comprises approximately 890,000 distinct CDR3 sequences, 9% to 15% of which are singletons, and about 1.5% rests with the top ten. Study conclusions and caveats: Out-of-frame TCR alpha sharing observed in monozygotic twins exceeded model estimates. It was cross-sectional statistical analysis, not following the same donors, that the conclusions relied on.

This same sample was also part of a study on yellow fever vaccine responses in identical twins. Per that paper: Twins' vaccine T cell responses reportedly seemed partly convergent and partly personalized.

This TCR was sampled from a young woman in good health. The rearrangement links TRBV3-1 to TRBJ2-3, with D tentatively TRBD1 (5 bases). Sequencing was carried out using PBMCs. The CDR3 sequence: CASTPGITDTQYF. For the CDR3, the DNA is TGTGCCAGCACCCCAGGGATCACAGATACGCAGTATTTT.